This T cell receptor beta chain was recorded in a study of T cell repertoires in cytomegalovirus infection (dated by TCRdb to between 2019 and 2020). Describing the broader study: The peptide stimulations were aimed at well-studied HLA-B-restricted epitopes as well as recently identified HLA-C-restricted CMV epitopes, whose presentation resists viral immunomodulation. Because public TCR beta signatures pointed to carriage of CMV infection together with the matching HLA type, the HLA type of each donor mattered for the analysis.

General study outcomes and caveats: The ex vivo response was dominated by HLA-C-restricted CMV-specific TCR beta clonotypes, and the single most frequent clonotype in two of eight donors was supplied by these HLA-C-restricted clonotypes. Carriers of CMV infection plus the relevant HLA type were discriminated by the cumulative frequency of public TCR beta family members in the study cohort and in an independent roughly 370-donor cohort.

CDR1 and CDR2 were assigned from the germline V gene as SGHDN and FVKESK. Trimming removed 3 bases from V and 5 bases from J, leaving 14 bases between the germline ends. There are 15 amino acids in the CDR3, from cysteine to phenylalanine inclusive. The DNA shown is the 45-base CDR3, in frame from base 1. Sequencing was carried out with an Illumina HiSeq 1500. The public reads were reprocessed in TCRdb via fastp at Q25 and MiXCR, keeping in-frame beta chains. One record per CDR3 amino acid sequence lists the most common genes and DNA. Present in this sample are about 220,000 distinct CDR3 sequences, about 39% of which were seen just once. About 60% of the sample is held by the ten biggest clonotypes. A remark on this clonotype: The specificity of this receptor is unknown. No much larger clonotype is one base removed from it; base qualities were not supplied.

In light of the paper, this sample's treatment or condition label describes: in vitro stimulation with specific CMV peptide epitopes to enrich CMV-specific T cells. The source material was CD8+ T cells from cultured PBMCs, sampled from culture after CMV antigen stimulation. The rearranged segments are TRBV14 and TRBJ2-1; the D gene cannot be named for sure. This receptor was identified in a human donor in good health (CMV status not recorded). Some clones in this sample may be carry-over from other donors' samples. The sequence in DNA is TGTGCCAGCAGCCAGATTCAGGCGGCACACAATGAGCAGTTCTTC. Its protein is CASSQIQAAHNEQFF.